One sample yielded the 16 T cell receptor beta chains listed below, sequenced in a study of human CD8 memory T cell subsets. Libraries for TCR beta were constructed using UMI-labeled 5' RACE. TCRdb re-called the 5' RACE reads; one entry per CDR3 protein, DNA not given. This sample contains some 9,000 distinct CDR3 sequences. Specimen: CD8+ T cells from PBMCs. The receptors here all came from a human donor in good health.

This sequence joins TRBV5-1 and TRBJ2-1. This CDR3 has 15 amino acids. Germline lookup yields CDR1 SGHRS and CDR2 YFSETQ. The CDR3 reads CASSLAANYPNEQFF.

This rearrangement joins TRBV11-2 to TRBJ2-7; lacking DNA, the TRBD1 call made by TCRdb goes unchecked. The CDR3 has 15 residues. Looked up from germline, CDR1 is SGHAT and CDR2 is FQNNGV. The chain's CDR3 is CASSAHRERGPEQYF.

The chain carries TRBV30 and TRBJ1-5; TCRdb lists TRBD1, though no DNA is available to test this call. Germline loops: CDR1 GTSNPN, CDR2 SVGIG (reference sequence). The CDR3 loop spans 14 amino acids. CDR3: CAWSGQGEAQPQHF.

The chain recombines TRBV5-5 with TRBJ1-5; with no DNA, the TCRdb D assignment of TRBD1 cannot be verified. The CDR3 is 13 amino acids. Looked up from germline, CDR1 is SGHKS and CDR2 is YYEKEE (reference sequence). The CDR3 sequence: CASSSRQYQPQHF.

The rearrangement uses TRBV9 and TRBJ2-1; TCRdb reports TRBD2, a call that lacks DNA to check it against. The CDR3 length is 16 residues. The germline V gene has CDR1 SGDLS and CDR2 YYNGEE. This CDR3 reads CASSVGPSGGANEQFF.

The rearrangement links TRBV14 to TRBJ2-7; TCRdb reports TRBD1, a call that lacks DNA to check it against. CDR1 and CDR2 (germline): SGHDN, FVKESK. The CDR3 totals 15 residues. The CDR3 here is CASSVVSGAFYEQYF.

The chain couples TRBV5-1 to TRBJ2-1; TCRdb names TRBD2, which stays unverified in the absence of DNA. This CDR3 contains 17 residues. Germline-derived CDR1 and CDR2 are SGHRS and YFSETQ. CDR3: CASSLPVAGGSYNEQFF.

This sequence joins TRBV4-3 and TRBJ1-6. Germline V CDR1 and CDR2: LGHNA, YSLEER. The CDR3 length is 15 residues. This CDR3 is CASSQDRRSNSPLHF.

V and J are TRBV28 and TRBJ2-3; no DNA is available, so the TRBD2 call from TCRdb remains unchecked. The CDR3 runs 17 residues. Looked up from germline, CDR1 is MDHEN and CDR2 is SYDVKM. CDR3 loop: CASSPPTTSGSTDTQYF.

By frequency, this clonotype registers medium-sized. The CDR3 reads CSAKARDRSSTHLNSPLHF. V and J are TRBV20-1 and TRBJ1-6; TCRdb reports TRBD1, a call that lacks DNA to check it against. The CDR3 has 19 amino acids. Germline V CDR1 and CDR2: DFQATT, SNEGSKA (reference sequence).

The genes are TRBV11-2 and TRBJ2-1; absent DNA, TCRdb's TRBD1 call cannot be checked. From germline, CDR1 is SGHAT and CDR2 FQNNGV. The CDR3 is 12 amino acids. CDR3 sequence reads: CASSHQGNEQFF.

Its frequency marks this clonotype as medium-sized. The V call is TRBV19, the J call TRBJ1-2; TCRdb's D call of TRBD1 is untestable without DNA. CDR1 and CDR2 from the germline V gene are LNHDA and SQIVND (reference sequence). The CDR3 consists of 11 residues. The CDR3 here is CASKFPNGYTF.

The chain employs TRBV7-6 and TRBJ2-5; the TCRdb call, TRBD2, lacks DNA for checking. Germline V lookup: CDR1 SGHVS, CDR2 FNYEAQ. This CDR3 contains 15 residues. This CDR3 is CASTEAAGQGETQYF.

This clonotype counts as medium-sized (0.01 to 0.1%) by frequency. The rearrangement joins TRBV20-1 to TRBJ1-5. The CDR3 runs 14 residues. In germline, CDR1 is DFQATT, CDR2 SNEGSKA (reference sequence). CDR3 in amino acids: CSAPYTGRDQPQHF.

The V gene is TRBV6-5, the J gene TRBJ2-7; the D call from TCRdb, TRBD2, cannot be confirmed without DNA. This CDR3 contains 18 residues. CDR1 and CDR2 (germline): MNHEY, SVGAGI. CDR3 sequence reads: CASSYPGTSGGGPYEQYF.

This CDR3 is CASSRLAGGPDTQYF. The rearrangement uses TRBV7-9 and TRBJ2-3; the TCRdb D gene call, TRBD2, has no DNA to confirm it. The CDR3 is 15 residues long. From germline, CDR1 is SEHNR and CDR2 FQNEAQ (reference sequence).